This T cell receptor beta chain was retrieved from a study of blood T cell repertoires in COVID-19. Trimming left V 4 bases short and J 6 bases short, with 6 bases between. Germline V gene sequence: CDR1 MNHEY, CDR2 SVGAGI. The CDR3 loop spans 11 amino acids. TCRdb's table, derived via immunoSEQ multiplex PCR, lists solely in-frame clones and lacks some. The data contain a few hundred thousand clones, 90% of them singletons. This rearrangement joins TRBV6-5 to TRBJ1-1, with D possibly being TRBD1 (5 bases). This clonotype originated in a woman aged 55-69 years with COVID-19, enrolled during active disease. Sequencing was performed on peripheral blood. The CDR3 is CASSWGAEAFF. Here the CDR3 DNA reads TGTGCCAGCAGTTGGGGCGCTGAAGCTTTCTTT.